One T cell receptor beta chain is described in this entry. Its cognate antigen is unknown. With 60 Vbeta and 13 Jbeta primers, the PCR was carried out. Repertoires were generated with immunoSEQ multiplex PCR, while TCRdb's copy carries only in-frame clones and drops some. The sample comprises 130,000 or so clones, 75% to 90% of which are singletons, and less than 2% rests with the top ten. The data are from a study of cytomegalovirus exposure and HLA in healthy donors. Study-wide background: An early data release held 80 million or so unique TCRs from HLA-typed donors.

Trimming stripped 0 bases from V and 0 bases from J, with 6 bases between. Germline V gene data show CDR1 as SGHTA and CDR2 as FQGNSA. This CDR3 contains 14 residues. Study-wide results and limits: When analyzed later, a missense DCLRE1C variant was found to be linked to TCR beta V- and J-gene trimming. Researchers left out some V segments, among them TRBV6-2 and TRBV6-3, as indistinguishable. A later analysis by the authors found several of the most significant clusters apparently linked to common viral pathogens.

What was sequenced was PBMCs. The clonotype was recovered from a middle-aged man in good health and CMV-seronegative. This rearrangement joins TRBV7-2 to TRBJ2-7; D remains ambiguous. The CDR3 DNA sequence: TGTGCCAGCAGCTTAGCCAGAAGCTCCTACGAGCAGTACTTC. Translating gives CASSLARSSYEQYF.